This is a list of T cell receptor beta chains from one sample in a study of cytomegalovirus exposure and HLA in healthy donors. Libraries were prepared by immunoSEQ multiplex PCR; TCRdb keeps only in-frame clonotypes and omits some of them. The table includes tens of thousands of clones, approximately 78% detected once. The sequenced sample was PBMCs. The source of these receptors is a human donor in good health. Each CDR3 is given with its conserved first and last residue. A D gene is named only where the DNA matches it firmly. Rows may omit the clone size; those that give it use once, few, many or a size class.

d_gene	abundance	v_gene	j_gene	CDR3aa	CDR3nt
-	few	TRBV29-1	TRBJ1-5	CSVIEGDSYQPQHF	TGCAGCGTAATTGAGGGGGATTCATATCAGCCCCAGCATTTT
-	-	TRBV11-2	TRBJ1-4	CASSLDRGPNEKLFF	TGTGCCAGCAGCTTAGACAGGGGACCTAATGAAAAACTGTTTTTT
TRBD1	-	TRBV9	TRBJ2-7	CASSVGGGQGKSEQYF	TGTGCCAGCAGCGTAGGTGGGGGACAGGGGAAAAGCGAGCAGTACTTC
-	-	TRBV7-9	TRBJ1-2	CASSSLGQTHQLANYGYTF	TGTGCCAGCAGCTCCTTAGGACAGACCCACCAGTTAGCTAACTATGGCTACACCTTC
TRBD1	-	TRBV7-2	TRBJ1-1	CASKTGTGNTEAFF	TGTGCCAGCAAAACCGGGACAGGGAACACTGAAGCTTTCTTT
-	-	TRBV28	TRBJ1-2	CASSLGGAALRGYPF	TGTGCCAGCAGTTTAGGGGGGGCAGCCCTTCGGGGCTACCCCTTC
TRBD1	-	TRBV29-1	TRBJ2-5	CSVSGTAFQETQYF	TGCAGCGTTTCCGGGACAGCCTTTCAAGAGACCCAGTACTTC
-	-	TRBV7-9	TRBJ2-3	CASSLASGGTSTDTQYF	TGTGCCAGCAGCTTAGCGTCGGGTGGGACTAGCACAGATACGCAGTATTTT
-	few	TRBV10-2	TRBJ1-4	CASSESEGGTNEKLFF	TGCGCCAGCAGTGAGTCGGAGGGAGGCACTAATGAAAAACTGTTTTTT
-	-	TRBV5-4	TRBJ2-5	CASSLAQGLQETQYF	TGTGCCAGCAGCTTGGCCCAGGGCCTACAAGAGACCCAGTACTTC
-	-	TRBV19	TRBJ1-1	CASSLGSEAFF	TGTGCCAGTAGTCTCGGGAGTGAAGCTTTCTTT
-	-	TRBV7-6	TRBJ2-1	CASSVKDTGEQFF	TGTGCCAGCAGCGTCAAAGACACTGGTGAGCAGTTCTTC
TRBD2	-	TRBV5-1	TRBJ2-1	CASSAISGGAYNEQFF	TGCGCCAGCAGCGCCATTAGCGGGGGGGCCTACAATGAGCAGTTCTTC
-	-	TRBV6-4	TRBJ2-3	CASSDGGRTDTQYF	TGTGCCAGCAGTGACGGGGGGAGGACAGATACGCAGTATTTT
-	-	TRBV5-5	TRBJ1-1	CASSFSQAAEAFF	TGTGCTAGCAGCTTTTCACAGGCGGCTGAAGCTTTCTTT
TRBD1	-	TRBV2	TRBJ1-6	CASRGTGEDNSPLHF	TGTGCCAGCAGGGGGACAGGGGAAGATAATTCACCCCTCCACTTT
-	few	TRBV10-2	TRBJ1-1	CASTRGQLGPEAFF	TGCGCCAGCACCAGAGGACAGTTAGGACCTGAAGCTTTCTTT
-	-	TRBV7-9	TRBJ2-7	CASSLALSAGAYEQYF	TGTGCCAGCAGCTTAGCTCTGTCGGCAGGTGCCTACGAGCAGTACTTC
-	-	TRBV19	TRBJ1-5	CASTTTGLRDIANQPQHF	TGTGCCAGTACCACAACAGGACTGCGGGATATAGCAAATCAGCCCCAGCATTTT
-	-	TRBV1	TRBJ2-7	CTSSHKRLAGEQYF	TGCACCAGCAGCCATAAAAGACTAGCTGGCGAGCAGTACTTC
-	-	TRBV6-6	TRBJ1-1	CASMGGRRGDTEAFF	TGTGCCAGCATGGGGGGTAGGAGAGGGGACACTGAAGCTTTCTTT
-	-	TRBV9	TRBJ1-3	CASSVNHRTAPGNTIYF	TGTGCCAGCAGCGTAAACCACCGGACAGCGCCCGGAAACACCATATATTTT
-	-	TRBV18	TRBJ1-2	CASSPNPTPSYTF	TGTGCCAGCTCACCAAACCCGACACCCTCCTACACCTTC
TRBD2	-	TRBV19	TRBJ2-3	CASSPRTSGGYTDTQYF	TGTGCCAGTAGTCCAAGGACTAGCGGGGGGTACACAGATACGCAGTATTTT
TRBD1	-	TRBV11-2	TRBJ1-1	CASTRSGQGGNTEAFF	TGTGCCAGCACCCGTTCGGGACAGGGGGGGAACACTGAAGCTTTCTTT
-	-	TRBV19	TRBJ2-7	CDSSPRHTHYEQYF	TGTGACAGTAGTCCGAGACACACGCACTACGAGCAGTACTTC
-	-	TRBV29-1	TRBJ2-1	CSVGQGSEQFF	TGCAGCGTTGGGCAGGGCAGTGAGCAGTTCTTC
-	-	TRBV18	TRBJ1-1	CASSPLQGIDTEAFF	TGTGCCAGCTCACCGTTACAGGGAATTGACACTGAAGCTTTCTTT